The next 3 T cell receptor beta chains were all read from a single sample in a study of human T cells and chemical hapten exposure. The time point here: healthy volunteer bleed at 6 weeks. Total RNA was isolated from whole blood that had not been fractionated. One entry per CDR3 protein results from TCRdb running MiXCR on the RACE reads. The sample includes 40,000 to 45,000 distinct CDR3 sequences, about 3.7% of them seen just once. The source material was whole blood. The receptors were gathered from a human donor in good health. Some clones in this sample may be carry-over from other donors' samples.

Many counts were recorded for this clonotype. This rearrangement joins TRBV4-1 to TRBJ2-7, with 10 bases that match TRBD2. The CDR3 runs 18 residues. The germline CDR1 and CDR2 sequences are MGHRA and YSYEKL. V was clipped by 4 bases and J by 7 bases; unmatched bases: 19. CDR3 residues: CASSPGQSTSGTPLEQYF. The CDR3 region has the DNA TGCGCCAGCAGCCCGGGACAGTCAACTAGCGGGACACCTTTAGAGCAGTACTTC.

This clonotype has just a few counts. The chain links TRBV2 to TRBJ2-7; D remains unclear. V lost 4 bases, J lost 7 bases, and 8 bases lay in between. CDR1 and CDR2 (germline): SNHLY, FYNNEI. The CDR3 sequence is 11 residues long. DNA for the CDR3: TGTGCCAGCAGTGCACGTGGGGAGCAGTACTTC. Its translation: CASSARGEQYF.

This clonotype was counted ten times or more. This chain joins TRBV6-5 and TRBJ2-5, with no clear D. V dropped 7 bases and J dropped 2 bases, with 11 bases sitting between them. In germline, CDR1 is MNHEY, CDR2 SVGAGI. The CDR3 is 13 amino acids. The CDR3 DNA is TGTGCCAGCACACCCACGAGACAAGAGACCCAGTACTTC. Translating it yields CASTPTRQETQYF.